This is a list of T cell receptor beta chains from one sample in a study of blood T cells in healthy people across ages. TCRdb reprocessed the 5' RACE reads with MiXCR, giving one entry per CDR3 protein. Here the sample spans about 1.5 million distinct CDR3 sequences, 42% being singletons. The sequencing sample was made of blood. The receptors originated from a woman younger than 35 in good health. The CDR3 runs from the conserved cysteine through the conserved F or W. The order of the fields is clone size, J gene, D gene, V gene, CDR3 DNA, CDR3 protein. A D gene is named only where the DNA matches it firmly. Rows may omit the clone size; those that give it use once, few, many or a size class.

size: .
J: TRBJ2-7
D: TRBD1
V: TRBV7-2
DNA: TGTGCCAGCAGCTCTCAGGACAGGGGGCTCTACGAGCAGTACTTC
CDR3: CASSSQDRGLYEQYF

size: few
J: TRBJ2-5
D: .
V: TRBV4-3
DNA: TGCGCCAGCAGCCAAGACTGTGGAGTACAAGAGACCCAGTACTTC
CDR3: CASSQDCGVQETQYF

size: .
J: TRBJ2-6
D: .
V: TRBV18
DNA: TGTGCCAGCTCCCCTACGACCTTGGGGGCCAACGTCCTGACTTTC
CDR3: CASSPTTLGANVLTF

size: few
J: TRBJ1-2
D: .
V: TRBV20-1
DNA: TGCAGTGCTAGACAGTGGGCAGTTCATGGCTACACCTTC
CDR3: CSARQWAVHGYTF

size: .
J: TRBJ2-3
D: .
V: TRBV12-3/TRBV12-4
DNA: TGTGCCAGCAGTCAACCGGGACCCGTAAGAGCAGATACGCAGTATTTT
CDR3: CASSQPGPVRADTQYF

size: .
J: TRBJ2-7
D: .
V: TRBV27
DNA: TGTGCCAGCAGCCTAGACACTCCGGAGTTCTACGAGCAGTACTTC
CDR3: CASSLDTPEFYEQYF

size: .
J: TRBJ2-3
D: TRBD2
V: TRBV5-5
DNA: TGTGCCAGCAGCTTGGAGTCGAGACTAGCTATCACAGATACGCAGTATTTT
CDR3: CASSLESRLAITDTQYF

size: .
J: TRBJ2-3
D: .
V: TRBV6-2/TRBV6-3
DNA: TGTGCCAGCAGTCCCCGGCCCGGTGGTGAGCGCACAGATACGCAGTATTTT
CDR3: CASSPRPGGERTDTQYF

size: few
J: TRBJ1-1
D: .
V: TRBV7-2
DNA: TGTGCCAGCAGCTTAGTCACAGGACGAGCCATGAACACTGAAGCTTTCTTT
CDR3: CASSLVTGRAMNTEAFF

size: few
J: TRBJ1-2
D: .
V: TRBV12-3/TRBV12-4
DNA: TGTGCCAGCAGTTACAGGCGGGGCTACACCTTC
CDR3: CASSYRRGYTF

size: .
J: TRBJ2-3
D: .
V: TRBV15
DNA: TGTGCCACCAGCAGAGATCAGGGAGGACACACAGATACGCAGTATTTT
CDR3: CATSRDQGGHTDTQYF

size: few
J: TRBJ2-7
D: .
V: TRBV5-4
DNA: TGTGCCAGCAGCTTGAAGGGGACATCTTACGAGCAGTACTTC
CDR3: CASSLKGTSYEQYF

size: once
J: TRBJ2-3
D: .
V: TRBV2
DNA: TGTGCCAGCAGTGAAGTCGGGGTGGAAGATACGCAGTATTTT
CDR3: CASSEVGVEDTQYF

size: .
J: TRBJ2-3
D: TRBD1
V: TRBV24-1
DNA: TGTGCCACCAGTGATCCTCCGTCGACAGGGACGGGCACAGATACGCAGTATTTT
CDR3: CATSDPPSTGTGTDTQYF

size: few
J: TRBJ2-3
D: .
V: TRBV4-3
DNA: TGCGCCAGCAGCCACCGCCGGGACTGGGGTCAGAATACGCAGTATTTT
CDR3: CASSHRRDWGQNTQYF

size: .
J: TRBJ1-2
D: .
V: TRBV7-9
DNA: TGTGCCAGCACGGTGGGGGAGGGCTATGGCTACACCTTC
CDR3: CASTVGEGYGYTF

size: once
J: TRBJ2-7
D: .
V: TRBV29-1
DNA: TGCAGCGGAGGACTGAATGAGCAGTACTTC
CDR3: CSGGLNEQYF

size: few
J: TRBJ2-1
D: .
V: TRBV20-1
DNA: TGCAGTGCTAGAGCGGGATCGGACAATGAGCAGTTCTTC
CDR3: CSARAGSDNEQFF

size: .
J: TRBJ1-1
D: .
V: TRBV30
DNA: TGTGCCTGGAGTGTAGGCGGGTTGGGCACTGAAGCTTTCTTT
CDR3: CAWSVGGLGTEAFF

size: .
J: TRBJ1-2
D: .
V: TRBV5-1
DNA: TGCGCCAGCGGCGACCAGTCGACTAACTATGGCTACACCTTC
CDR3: CASGDQSTNYGYTF

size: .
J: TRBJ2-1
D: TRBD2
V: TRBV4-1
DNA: TGCGCCAGCGGGAGGGGACTAGTATACAATGAGCAGTTCTTC
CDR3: CASGRGLVYNEQFF

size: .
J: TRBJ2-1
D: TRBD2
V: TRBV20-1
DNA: TGCAGTGCTAGAGAGCAAGCGGGAGGGTCCTACAATGAGCAGTTCTTC
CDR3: CSAREQAGGSYNEQFF

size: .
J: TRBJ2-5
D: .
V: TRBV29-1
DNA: TGCAGCGTTGAGTGGTACCAAGAGACCCAGTACTTC
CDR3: CSVEWYQETQYF

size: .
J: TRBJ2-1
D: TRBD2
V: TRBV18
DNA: TGTGCCAGCTCACCACCGGGACTAGCGGGGACTAGACTCACTGAGCAGTTCTTC
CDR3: CASSPPGLAGTRLTEQFF

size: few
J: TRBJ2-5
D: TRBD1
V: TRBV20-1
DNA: TGCAGTGCTAGAGGAACCTCCGGGACAGGGAGAGAGACCCAGTACTTC
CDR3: CSARGTSGTGRETQYF

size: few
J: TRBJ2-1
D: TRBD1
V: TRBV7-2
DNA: TGTGCCAGCAGCGCTCGGACAGGGCCCTACAATGAGCAGTTCTTC
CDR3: CASSARTGPYNEQFF

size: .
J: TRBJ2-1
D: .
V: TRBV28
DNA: TGTGCCAGCAGCCCGACCGGACTAAGCTCCTACAATGAGCAGTTCTTC
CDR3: CASSPTGLSSYNEQFF

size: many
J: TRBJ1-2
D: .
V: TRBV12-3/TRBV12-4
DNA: TGTGCCAGCAGTTGGGAAGGGTTAACAGTGGGCTACACCTTC
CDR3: CASSWEGLTVGYTF

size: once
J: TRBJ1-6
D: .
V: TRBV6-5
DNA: TGTGCCAGCAGTTACGGGCGGAGAACTTTCAATTCACCCCTCCACTTT
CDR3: CASSYGRRTFNSPLHF

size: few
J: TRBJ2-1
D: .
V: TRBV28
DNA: TGTGCCAGCAGTTCAACCTTCGGGATGGCCTATGAGCAGTTCTTC
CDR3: CASSSTFGMAYEQFF

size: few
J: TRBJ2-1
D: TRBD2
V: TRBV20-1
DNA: TGCAGTGCTAGAGATTATGCGGGGGGCTCCTACAATGAGCAGTTCTTC
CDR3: CSARDYAGGSYNEQFF

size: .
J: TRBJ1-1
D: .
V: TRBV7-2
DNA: TGTGCCAGCAGCTTTGGACAGACCATCACTGAAGCTTTCTTT
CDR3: CASSFGQTITEAFF

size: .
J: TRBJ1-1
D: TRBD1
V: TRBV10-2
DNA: TGCGCCAGCAGGACAGGGGCGAGGAACACTGAAGCTTTCTTT
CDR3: CASRTGARNTEAFF

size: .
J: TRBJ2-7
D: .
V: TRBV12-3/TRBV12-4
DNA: TGTGCCAGCAGCCGAGGGTCCGCAAACAATGAGCAGTACTTC
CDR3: CASSRGSANNEQYF

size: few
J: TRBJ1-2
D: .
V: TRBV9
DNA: TGTGCCAGCAGTGTTGCCGGGGGTGATTATGGCTACACCTTC
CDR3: CASSVAGGDYGYTF

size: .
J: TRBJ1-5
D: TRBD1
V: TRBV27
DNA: TGTGCCAGCAGTTTACAGACAGGGTTGGATCAGCTCCAGCATTTT
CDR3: CASSLQTGLDQLQHF

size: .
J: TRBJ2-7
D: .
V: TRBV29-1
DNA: TGCAGCGTTGTTAGCAGGAACAATTACGAGCAGTACTTC
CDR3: CSVVSRNNYEQYF

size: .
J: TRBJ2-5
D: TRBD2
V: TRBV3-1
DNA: TGTGCCAGCAGCCTCCGGACTAGCCCAGAGACCCAGTACTTC
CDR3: CASSLRTSPETQYF

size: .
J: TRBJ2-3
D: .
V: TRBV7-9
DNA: TGTGCCAGCAACTCCCTGGCCGCAGCTAGCACAGATACGCAGTATTTT
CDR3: CASNSLAAASTDTQYF

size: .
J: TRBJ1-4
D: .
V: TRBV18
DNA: TGTGCCAGCTCACCACTCCCGTTGGAGGGGGAAAAACTGTTTTTT
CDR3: CASSPLPLEGEKLFF

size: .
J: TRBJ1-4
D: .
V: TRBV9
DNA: TGTGCCAGCAGCGTCAGGCCTGCTCCTGAAAAACTGTTTTTT
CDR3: CASSVRPAPEKLFF

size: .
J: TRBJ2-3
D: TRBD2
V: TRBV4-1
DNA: TGCGCCAGCAGCCAACCCACTAGCGGTTCAGATACGCAGTATTTT
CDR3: CASSQPTSGSDTQYF

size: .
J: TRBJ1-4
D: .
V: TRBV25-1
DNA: TGTGCCAGCAGTGAATTCCACGGGGATGAAAAACTGTTTTTT
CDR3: CASSEFHGDEKLFF

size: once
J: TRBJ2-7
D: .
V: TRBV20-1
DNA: TGCAGTGCCCAACTTGGGGGCGGGAGTTGGTACGAGCAGTACTTC
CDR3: CSAQLGGGSWYEQYF

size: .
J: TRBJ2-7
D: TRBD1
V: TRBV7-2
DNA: TGTGCCAGCAGCTTAGCCAGGGGGTGGACCTACGAGCAGTACTTC
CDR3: CASSLARGWTYEQYF

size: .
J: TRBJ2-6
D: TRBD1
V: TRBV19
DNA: TGTGCCAGTAGTATAACCGGGACAGGGATGGTTGGGGCCAACGTCCTGACTTTC
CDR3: CASSITGTGMVGANVLTF

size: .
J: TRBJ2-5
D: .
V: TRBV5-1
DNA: TGCGCCAGCAGCTTGACAAGCGGTTGGGAGACCCAGTACTTC
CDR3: CASSLTSGWETQYF

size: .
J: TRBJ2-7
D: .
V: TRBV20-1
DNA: TGCAGTGCCCGACCGGGACCGAACTACAATGAGCAGTACTTC
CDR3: CSARPGPNYNEQYF

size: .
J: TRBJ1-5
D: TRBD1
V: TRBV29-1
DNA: TGCAGCGTAGAAACAGGGGAGGGTCAGCCCCAGCATTTT
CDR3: CSVETGEGQPQHF